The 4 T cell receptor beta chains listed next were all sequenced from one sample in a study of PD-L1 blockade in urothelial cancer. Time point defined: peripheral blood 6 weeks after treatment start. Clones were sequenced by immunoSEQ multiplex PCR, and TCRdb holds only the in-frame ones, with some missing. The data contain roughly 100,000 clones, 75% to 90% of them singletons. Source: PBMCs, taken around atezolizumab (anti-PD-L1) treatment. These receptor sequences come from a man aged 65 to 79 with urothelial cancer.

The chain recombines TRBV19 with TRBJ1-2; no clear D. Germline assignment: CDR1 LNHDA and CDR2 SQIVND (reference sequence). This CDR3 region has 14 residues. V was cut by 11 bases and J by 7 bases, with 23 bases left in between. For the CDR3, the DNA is TGTGCCTCACGTCGGGAGGGTGAATGGGTTGGCTACACCTTC. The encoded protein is CASRREGEWVGYTF.

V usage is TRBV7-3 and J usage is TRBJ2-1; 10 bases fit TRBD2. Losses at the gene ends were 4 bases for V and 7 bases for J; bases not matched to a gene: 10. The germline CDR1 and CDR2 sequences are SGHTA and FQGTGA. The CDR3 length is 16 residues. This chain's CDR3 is CASSSTGLAARNEQFF. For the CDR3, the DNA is TGTGCCAGCAGCTCTACCGGACTAGCGGCCAGGAATGAGCAGTTCTTC.

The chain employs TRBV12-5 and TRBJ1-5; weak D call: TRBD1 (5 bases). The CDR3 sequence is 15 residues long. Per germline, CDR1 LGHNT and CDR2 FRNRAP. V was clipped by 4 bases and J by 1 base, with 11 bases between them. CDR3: CASGSPTESNQPQHF. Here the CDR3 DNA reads TGTGCTAGTGGTTCCCCGACAGAGAGCAATCAGCCCCAGCATTTT.

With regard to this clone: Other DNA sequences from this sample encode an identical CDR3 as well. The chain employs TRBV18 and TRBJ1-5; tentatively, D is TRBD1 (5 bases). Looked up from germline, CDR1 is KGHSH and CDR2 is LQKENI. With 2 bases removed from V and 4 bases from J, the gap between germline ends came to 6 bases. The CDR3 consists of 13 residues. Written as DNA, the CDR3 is TGTGCCAGCTCACCAGGGGGGAATCAGCCCCAGCATTTT. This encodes CASSPGGNQPQHF.